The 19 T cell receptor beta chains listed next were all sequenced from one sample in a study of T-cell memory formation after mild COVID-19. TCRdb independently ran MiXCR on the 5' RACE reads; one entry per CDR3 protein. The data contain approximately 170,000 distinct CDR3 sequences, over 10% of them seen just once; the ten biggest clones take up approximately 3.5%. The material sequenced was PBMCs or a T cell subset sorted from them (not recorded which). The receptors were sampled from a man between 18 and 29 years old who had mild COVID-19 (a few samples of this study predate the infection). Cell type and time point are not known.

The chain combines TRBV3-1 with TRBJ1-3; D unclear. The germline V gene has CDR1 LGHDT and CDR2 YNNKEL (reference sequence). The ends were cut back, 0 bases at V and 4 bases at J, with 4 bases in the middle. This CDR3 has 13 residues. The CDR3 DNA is TGTGCCAGCAGCCAAGAAACGGGAAACACCATATATTTT. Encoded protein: CASSQETGNTIYF.

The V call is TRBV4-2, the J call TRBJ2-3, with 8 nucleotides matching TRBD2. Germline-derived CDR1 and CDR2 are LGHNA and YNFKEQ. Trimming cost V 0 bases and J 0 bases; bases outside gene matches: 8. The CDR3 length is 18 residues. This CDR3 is CASSQEGVAGTSTDTQYF. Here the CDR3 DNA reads TGTGCCAGCAGCCAAGAAGGGGTAGCGGGGACTAGCACAGATACGCAGTATTTT.

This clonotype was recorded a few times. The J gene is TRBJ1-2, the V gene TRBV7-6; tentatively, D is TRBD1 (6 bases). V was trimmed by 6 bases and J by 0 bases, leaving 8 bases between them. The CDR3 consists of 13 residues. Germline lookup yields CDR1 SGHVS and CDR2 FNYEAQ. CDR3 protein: CASSRQANYGYTF. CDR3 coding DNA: TGTGCCAGCAGTCGACAGGCTAACTATGGCTACACCTTC.

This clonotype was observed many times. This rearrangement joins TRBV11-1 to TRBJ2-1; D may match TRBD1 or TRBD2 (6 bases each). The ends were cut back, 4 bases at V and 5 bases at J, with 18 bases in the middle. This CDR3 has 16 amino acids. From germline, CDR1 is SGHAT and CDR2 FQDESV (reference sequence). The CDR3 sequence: CASSWKSRGAHNEQFF. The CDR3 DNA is TGTGCCAGCAGCTGGAAATCTAGGGGGGCCCACAATGAGCAGTTCTTC.

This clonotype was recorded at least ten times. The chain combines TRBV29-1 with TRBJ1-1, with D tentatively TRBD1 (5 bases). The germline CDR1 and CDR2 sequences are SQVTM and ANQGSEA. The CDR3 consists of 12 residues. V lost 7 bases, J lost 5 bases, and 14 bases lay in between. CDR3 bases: TGCAGCGCAAACGGGGCTAGGACTGAAGCTTTCTTT. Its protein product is CSANGARTEAFF. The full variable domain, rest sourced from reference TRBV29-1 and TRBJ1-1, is SAVISQKPSRDICQRGTSLTIQCQVDSQVTMMFWYRQQPGQSLTLIATANQGSEATYESGFVIDKFPISRPNLTFSTLTVSNMSPEDSSIYLCSANGARTEAFFGQGTRLTVV.

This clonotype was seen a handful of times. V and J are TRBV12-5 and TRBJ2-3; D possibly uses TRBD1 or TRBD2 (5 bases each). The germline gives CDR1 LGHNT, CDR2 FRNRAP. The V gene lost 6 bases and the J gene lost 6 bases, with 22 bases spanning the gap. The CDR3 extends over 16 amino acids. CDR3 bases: TGTGCTAGTGGCTACCTAACAGGACTCTTAGTGGATACGCAGTATTTT. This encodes CASGYLTGLLVDTQYF.

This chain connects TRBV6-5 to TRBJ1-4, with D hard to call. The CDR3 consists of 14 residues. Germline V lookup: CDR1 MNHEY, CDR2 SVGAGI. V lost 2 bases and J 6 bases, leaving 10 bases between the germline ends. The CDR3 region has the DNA TGTGCCAGCAGTTACGTCAGTGGACATGAAAAACTGTTTTTT. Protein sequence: CASSYVSGHEKLFF.

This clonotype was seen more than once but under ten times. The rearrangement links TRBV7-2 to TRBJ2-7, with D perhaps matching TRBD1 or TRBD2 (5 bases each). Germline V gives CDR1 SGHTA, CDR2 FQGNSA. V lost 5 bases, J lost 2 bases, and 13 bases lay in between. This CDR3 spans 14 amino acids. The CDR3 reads CASSRDGITYEQYF. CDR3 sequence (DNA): TGTGCCAGCAGCCGGGACGGGATCACCTACGAGCAGTACTTC.

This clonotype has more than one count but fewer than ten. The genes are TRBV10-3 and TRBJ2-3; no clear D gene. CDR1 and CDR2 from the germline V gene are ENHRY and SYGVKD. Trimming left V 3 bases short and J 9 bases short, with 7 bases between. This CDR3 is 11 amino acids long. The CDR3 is CAISELKTQYF. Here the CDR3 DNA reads TGTGCCATCAGTGAACTTAAAACGCAGTATTTT.

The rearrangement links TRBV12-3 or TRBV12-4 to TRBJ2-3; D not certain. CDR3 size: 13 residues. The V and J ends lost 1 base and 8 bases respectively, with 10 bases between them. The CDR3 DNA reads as TGTGCCAGCAGTTTAGACCCCCTCGGTACGCAGTATTTT. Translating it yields CASSLDPLGTQYF.

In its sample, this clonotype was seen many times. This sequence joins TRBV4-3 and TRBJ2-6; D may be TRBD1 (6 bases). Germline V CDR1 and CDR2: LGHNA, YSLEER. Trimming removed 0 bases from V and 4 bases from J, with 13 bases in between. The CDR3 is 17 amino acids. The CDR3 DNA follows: TGCGCCAGCAGCCAAGATGGGGACATCCCCGGGGCCAACGTCCTGACTTTC. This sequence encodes CASSQDGDIPGANVLTF.

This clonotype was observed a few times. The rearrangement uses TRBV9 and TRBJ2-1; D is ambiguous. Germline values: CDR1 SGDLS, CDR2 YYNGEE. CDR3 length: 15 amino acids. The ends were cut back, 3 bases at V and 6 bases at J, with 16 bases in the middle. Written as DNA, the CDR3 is TGTGCCAGCAGCGCCCTAGTTGGGTCCCCCAATGAGCAGTTCTTC. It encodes CASSALVGSPNEQFF.

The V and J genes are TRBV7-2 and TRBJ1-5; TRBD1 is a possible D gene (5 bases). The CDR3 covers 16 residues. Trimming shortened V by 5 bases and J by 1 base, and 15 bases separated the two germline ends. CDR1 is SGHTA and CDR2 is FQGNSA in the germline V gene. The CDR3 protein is CASSLTGAGSNQPQHF. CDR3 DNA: TGTGCCAGCAGCCTAACCGGGGCAGGGAGCAATCAGCCCCAGCATTTT.

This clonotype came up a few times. The CDR3 DNA reads as TGTGCCACCGCCGGGGGCGGTGGTGGCTACACCTTC. Translating it yields CATAGGGGGYTF. The chain combines TRBV28 with TRBJ1-2, with a weak D call TRBD1 (6 bases). CDR3 length: 12 residues. The germline V gene encodes CDR1 MDHEN and CDR2 SYDVKM. V was cut by 10 bases and J by 7 bases, with 16 bases left in between.

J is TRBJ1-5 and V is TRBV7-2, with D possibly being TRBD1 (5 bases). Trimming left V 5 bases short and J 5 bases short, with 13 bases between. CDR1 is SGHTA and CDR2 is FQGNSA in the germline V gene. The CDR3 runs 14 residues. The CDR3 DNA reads TGTGCCAGCAGCCCTGGTGGGGGTCATCAGCCCCAGCATTTT. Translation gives CASSPGGGHQPQHF. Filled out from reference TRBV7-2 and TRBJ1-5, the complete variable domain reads GAGVSQSPSNKVTEKGKDVELRCDPISGHTALYWYRQSLGQGLEFLIYFQGNSAPDKSGLPSDRFSAERTGGSVSTLTIQRTQQEDSAVYLCASSPGGGHQPQHFGDGTRLSIL.

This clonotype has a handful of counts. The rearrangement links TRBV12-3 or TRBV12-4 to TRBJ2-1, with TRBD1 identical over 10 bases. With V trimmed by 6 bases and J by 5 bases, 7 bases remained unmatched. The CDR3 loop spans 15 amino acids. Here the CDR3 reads CASSPRQGADNEQFF. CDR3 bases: TGTGCCAGCAGCCCAAGACAGGGGGCGGACAATGAGCAGTTCTTC.

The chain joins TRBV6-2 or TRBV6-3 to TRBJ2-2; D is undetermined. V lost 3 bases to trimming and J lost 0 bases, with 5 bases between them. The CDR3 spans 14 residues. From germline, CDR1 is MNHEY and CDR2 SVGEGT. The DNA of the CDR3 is TGTGCCAGCAGTTATCTTGCGAACACCGGGGAGCTGTTTTTT. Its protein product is CASSYLANTGELFF.

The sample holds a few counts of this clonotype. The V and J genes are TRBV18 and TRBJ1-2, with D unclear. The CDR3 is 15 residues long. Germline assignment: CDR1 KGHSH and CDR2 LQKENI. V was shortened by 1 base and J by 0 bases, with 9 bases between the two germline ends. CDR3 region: CASSPRAATNYGYTF. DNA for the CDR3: TGTGCCAGCTCACCACGGGCAGCGACTAACTATGGCTACACCTTC.

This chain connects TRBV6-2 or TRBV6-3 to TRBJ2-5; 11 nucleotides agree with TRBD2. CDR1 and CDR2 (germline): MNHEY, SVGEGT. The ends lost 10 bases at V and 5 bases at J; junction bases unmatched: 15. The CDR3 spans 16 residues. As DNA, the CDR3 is TGTGCCACCCTCAGGAAGACTAGCGGGGAGGGTGAGACCCAGTACTTC. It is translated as CATLRKTSGEGETQYF.